Below, one T cell receptor beta chain is given with its context. No progression to ophthalmopathy over 18 months defined stable hyperthyroidism. The entry originates in a study of Graves' ophthalmopathy and Graves' hyperthyroidism. The CDR3 contains 14 residues. With 5 bases removed from V and 4 bases from J, the gap between germline ends came to 12 bases. Germline loops: CDR1 SQVTM, CDR2 ANQGSEA. Researchers took RNA transcripts and amplified TCR beta CDR3 regions from them. HTBI primers primed a first-round RT-PCR, and a second-round multiplex PCR followed. TCRdb used MiXCR to reprocess the multiplex PCR reads, holding one entry per CDR3 protein. The data show 300,000 to 400,000 distinct CDR3 sequences, about 15% seen once.

What was sequenced was peripheral blood. The V call is TRBV29-1, the J call TRBJ2-6; unclear D gene. The clonotype was recovered from an adult woman with stable Graves' hyperthyroidism. Here the CDR3 reads CSVWWIGGANVLTF. The CDR3 DNA is TGCAGCGTTTGGTGGATTGGGGGGGCCAACGTCCTGACTTTC.